This is a list of T cell receptor beta chains from one sample in a study of blood T cell repertoires in COVID-19. Some clones are missing from TCRdb's copy, which holds only in-frame ones; the method was immunoSEQ multiplex PCR. The data show about 250,000 clones, around 89% seen once. Sequencing was done on a sample of peripheral blood. The receptors were gathered from a woman aged 40 to 55 who had recovered from COVID-19. Each CDR3 is given with its conserved first and last residue. The order of the fields is clone size, D gene, V gene, J gene, CDR3 protein, CDR3 DNA. A D gene is named only where the DNA matches it firmly. Size values are once, few and many counts, or a class for expanded clones, and some rows have none.

once	NA	TRBV19	TRBJ1-2	CASSIPGQGGSGYTF	TGTGCCAGTAGTATCCCGGGGCAGGGAGGTAGTGGCTACACCTTC
many	NA	TRBV7-6	TRBJ1-6	CASSTQTGRGFYNSPLHF	TGTGCCAGCAGCACCCAAACAGGCCGGGGGTTCTATAATTCACCCCTCCACTTT
NA	NA	TRBV10-2	TRBJ2-3	CASAAAPSTDTQYF	TGCGCCAGCGCGGCGGCCCCTAGCACAGATACGCAGTATTTT
NA	NA	TRBV18	TRBJ2-1	CASSPLLEESEQFF	TGTGCCAGCTCACCACTGTTGGAGGAGAGTGAGCAGTTCTTC
NA	NA	TRBV15	TRBJ2-2	CATSRDSSPGELFF	TGTGCCACCAGCAGAGACTCTAGCCCCGGGGAGCTGTTTTTT
NA	NA	TRBV6-5	TRBJ1-1	CASTPSGGIPEAFF	TGTGCCAGCACCCCATCGGGGGGGATCCCTGAAGCTTTCTTT
NA	NA	TRBV3-1/TRBV3-2	TRBJ2-3	CASSRSPPGADPAFTDTQYF	TGTGCCAGCAGCCGTTCACCACCGGGAGCGGACCCCGCATTCACAGATACGCAGTATTTT
NA	NA	TRBV30	TRBJ2-3	CAWNGQSDTQYF	TGTGCCTGGAACGGACAGTCAGATACGCAGTATTTT
NA	TRBD2	TRBV7-9	TRBJ2-4	CASSLTKAGARNIQYF	TGTGCCAGCAGCTTAACCAAAGCGGGAGCAAGGAACATTCAGTACTTC
NA	NA	TRBV18	TRBJ1-5	CASSPRQGYSNQPQHF	TGTGCCAGCTCACCTCGTCAGGGTTACAGCAATCAGCCCCAGCATTTT
NA	TRBD1	TRBV27	TRBJ1-6	CASWDRENSPLHF	TGTGCCAGCTGGGACAGGGAAAATTCACCCCTCCACTTT
NA	TRBD1	TRBV5-6	TRBJ1-2	CASSLGDRGRLSGYTF	TGTGCCAGCAGCTTGGGGGACAGGGGGCGATTATCTGGCTACACCTTC
NA	TRBD2	TRBV7-2	TRBJ2-1	CASSLRPGGTPENEQFF	TGTGCCAGCAGCTTACGGCCCGGGGGGACCCCTGAGAATGAGCAGTTCTTC
NA	TRBD1	TRBV6-2/TRBV6-3	TRBJ1-6	CASSYPQGASPLHF	TGTGCCAGCAGTTACCCGCAGGGGGCTTCACCCCTCCACTTT
NA	NA	TRBV18	TRBJ2-1	CASSPQGTREDRGQFF	TGTGCCAGCTCACCACAGGGTACGCGGGAGGACAGGGGGCAGTTCTTC
NA	TRBD1	TRBV9	TRBJ1-2	CASSARTGPSNYGYTF	TGTGCCAGCAGCGCACGGACAGGCCCCTCTAACTATGGCTACACCTTC
NA	NA	TRBV14	TRBJ2-2	CASSQTTSGELFF	TGTGCCAGCAGCCAAACGACTAGCGGGGAGCTGTTTTTT
NA	NA	TRBV7-9	TRBJ1-2	CASSMAGDPGVGYTF	TGTGCCAGCAGCATGGCGGGAGACCCAGGGGTTGGCTACACCTTC
NA	NA	TRBV15	TRBJ2-3	CATKPGTLSTDTQYF	TGTGCCACCAAGCCCGGGACACTTAGCACAGATACGCAGTATTTT
NA	NA	TRBV5-8	TRBJ2-3	CASSLGRADTQYF	TGTGCCAGCAGCTTGGGGAGGGCGGATACGCAGTATTTT
once	TRBD1	TRBV2	TRBJ2-6	CASSQQGAGANVLTF	TGTGCCAGCAGTCAACAGGGGGCCGGGGCCAACGTCCTGACTTTC
NA	NA	TRBV5-1	TRBJ2-5	CASSPAGPGSQETQYF	TGCGCCAGCAGCCCCGCGGGCCCGGGGTCCCAAGAGACCCAGTACTTC
NA	NA	TRBV6-5	TRBJ1-5	CASQTLRGSNQPQHF	TGTGCCAGCCAGACACTAAGGGGTAGCAATCAGCCCCAGCATTTT
NA	TRBD1	TRBV9	TRBJ1-1	CASSPGTANTEAFF	TGTGCCAGCAGCCCCGGGACAGCAAACACTGAAGCTTTCTTT
NA	TRBD1	TRBV19	TRBJ2-7	CASSARDRSSYEQYF	TGTGCCAGTAGTGCCCGGGACAGGAGCTCCTACGAGCAGTACTTC
NA	NA	TRBV7-9	TRBJ1-5	CASSLVGANQPQHF	TGTGCCAGCAGCTTGGTAGGGGCCAATCAGCCCCAGCATTTT
once	TRBD2	TRBV6-2/TRBV6-3	TRBJ2-5	CASSRTSGRARETQYF	TGTGCCAGCAGCCGGACTAGCGGGAGGGCCCGGGAGACCCAGTACTTC
NA	NA	TRBV30	TRBJ1-1	CACLGGRSTEAFF	TGTGCCTGCCTCGGCGGGAGAAGTACTGAAGCTTTCTTT
NA	NA	TRBV7-8	TRBJ2-7	CASSFAAPYEQYF	TGTGCCAGCAGCTTCGCGGCCCCCTACGAGCAGTACTTC
NA	TRBD1	TRBV30	TRBJ2-5	CAWSVGRQGGETQYF	TGTGCCTGGAGTGTAGGCCGACAGGGTGGGGAGACCCAGTACTTC
NA	NA	TRBV21-1	TRBJ2-3	CASSNSIRMRGASGTPSTDTQYF	TGTGCCAGCAGCAATAGTATCCGTATGAGGGGGGCTAGCGGTACCCCTAGCACAGATACGCAGTATTTT
NA	NA	TRBV14	TRBJ1-2	CASSQDMGSYGYTF	TGTGCCAGCAGCCAAGATATGGGGAGCTATGGCTACACCTTC
NA	NA	TRBV19	TRBJ1-5	CASSIAREQPQHF	TGTGCCAGTAGTATAGCCCGCGAGCAGCCCCAGCATTTT
NA	NA	TRBV24-1	TRBJ2-7	CATSDTRGADEQYF	TGTGCCACCAGTGATACCCGTGGAGCGGACGAGCAGTACTTC
NA	TRBD1	TRBV9	TRBJ1-2	CASGPRDREADTF	TGTGCCAGCGGGCCCCGGGACAGGGAGGCGGACACCTTC
few	TRBD1	TRBV3-1/TRBV3-2	TRBJ2-1	CASSQFGQGEQFF	TGTGCCAGCAGCCAATTTGGACAGGGAGAGCAGTTCTTC
NA	TRBD1	TRBV24-1	TRBJ1-4	CATSDGGQGGEKLFF	TGTGCCACCAGTGATGGGGGACAGGGGGGTGAAAAACTGTTTTTT
NA	NA	TRBV5-6	TRBJ1-6	CASSLARGGRTHNSPLHF	TGTGCCAGCAGCTTGGCCAGGGGCGGCAGGACTCATAATTCACCCCTCCACTTT
NA	TRBD1	TRBV24-1	TRBJ1-5	CATSSGTGVYQPQHF	TGTGCCACCAGTTCCGGGACAGGGGTATATCAGCCCCAGCATTTT
NA	NA	TRBV21-1	TRBJ1-2	CASSNPADGYTF	TGTGCCAGCAGCAACCCCGCGGATGGCTACACCTTC
NA	TRBD2	TRBV7-3	TRBJ2-1	CASSPSGSRNEQFF	TGTGCCAGCAGCCCTAGCGGGAGTCGGAATGAGCAGTTCTTC
NA	TRBD2	TRBV24-1	TRBJ2-3	CATSDPGLANTQYF	TGTGCCACCAGTGATCCCGGACTAGCCAATACGCAGTATTTT
NA	TRBD2	TRBV9	TRBJ2-5	CASSVGLAGETQYF	TGTGCCAGCAGCGTAGGGCTAGCGGGAGAGACCCAGTACTTC
NA	NA	TRBV29-1	TRBJ2-2	CSVPSTSNTGELFF	TGCAGCGTACCTAGCACCTCGAACACCGGGGAGCTGTTTTTT
NA	NA	TRBV18	TRBJ2-7	CASSPTPGSHPYEQYF	TGTGCCAGCTCACCCACTCCCGGGAGCCACCCCTACGAGCAGTACTTC
NA	TRBD2	TRBV3-1/TRBV3-2	TRBJ2-3	CASSPSGSPLDTQYF	TGTGCCAGCAGCCCTAGCGGGAGCCCTTTAGATACGCAGTATTTT
NA	TRBD1	TRBV30	TRBJ1-1	CAWSAPDRGWVNTEAFF	TGTGCCTGGAGTGCCCCCGACAGGGGGTGGGTTAACACTGAAGCTTTCTTT
NA	NA	TRBV19	TRBJ2-2	CASRTAGELFF	TGTGCCAGCCGCACGGCCGGGGAGCTGTTTTTT
once	NA	TRBV6-4	TRBJ1-1	CASSPEGGRWTEAFF	TGTGCCAGCAGCCCCGAGGGGGGGCGGTGGACTGAAGCTTTCTTT